The 29 T cell receptor beta chains given below trace back to one sample, sequenced in a study of regulatory T cells in long-lasting Graves disease. iRepertoire HTBI primers and Arm-PCR of CDR3 regions built TCR beta libraries. TCRdb redid the calling of the multiplex PCR reads with MiXCR, one entry per CDR3 protein. This sample has some 490,000 distinct CDR3 sequences, with 12% found just once. As to time point: newly diagnosed GD, antithyroid drugs for less than 3 months. PBMCs were the source of the RNA used for TCR sequencing. These same records also appear under a second study, on T cells in Graves' hyperthyroidism and ophthalmopathy.

The specimen was peripheral blood mononuclear cells (PBMCs), collected at new diagnosis, from a patient treated with antithyroid drugs. The receptor set was obtained from a woman in her twenties or thirties with Graves disease.

This clonotype was observed a handful of times. This sequence joins TRBV6-4 and TRBJ2-7, with TRBD1 matching 8 bases. The CDR3 is 15 amino acids. With 4 bases clipped from V and 6 bases from J, the junction kept 11 bases outside the gene matches. The germline V gene encodes CDR1 MRHNA and CDR2 SNTAGT. The CDR3 sequence is CASSGPTGEVSEQYF. CDR3 DNA sequence: TGTGCCAGCAGTGGCCCGACAGGGGAAGTGTCCGAGCAGTACTTC.

Comments on this clonotype: A much larger clone lies one base from this, so it may be a read error. V and J are TRBV20-1 and TRBJ2-3, with 13 bases aligning to TRBD2. The assigned J gene may be wrong: the sequence end matches TRBJ2-1 better. CDR3 length: 18 residues. Germline CDR1 is DFQATT and CDR2 is SNEGSKA (reference sequence). The CDR3 here is CSARDSTRLAGGNGEQFF. CDR3 sequence (DNA): TGCAGTGCTAGAGATTCGACTAGACTAGCGGGAGGAAATGGTGAGCAGTTCTTC.

On this clonotype: A single base is all that separates this from a far larger clone, so a read error is likely. The CDR3 does not close with the conserved phenylalanine or tryptophan, likely indicating a read error. The V and J genes are TRBV6-2 or TRBV6-3 and TRBJ2-7; 8 nucleotides match TRBD2. The CDR3 runs to 15 residues. J lost 0 bases, V lost 3 bases, and 4 bases had no gene match. CDR1 MNHEY and CDR2 SVGEGT come from the germline V gene. CDR3: CASSYSGTSSYEQYL. CDR3 in DNA: TGTGCCAGCAGTTATTCCGGGACTAGCTCCTACGAGCAGTACCTC.

In its sample, this clonotype was seen many times. The rearrangement links TRBV20-1 to TRBJ1-2; D is perhaps TRBD1 (5 bases). This CDR3 is 12 amino acids long. In germline, CDR1 is DFQATT, CDR2 SNEGSKA (reference sequence). Trimming shortened V by 6 bases and J by 7 bases, and 15 bases separated the two germline ends. CDR3 region: CSAVTRVSGYTF. Here the CDR3 DNA reads TGCAGTGCAGTGACCAGGGTTAGTGGCTACACCTTC.

The V call is TRBV20-1, the J call TRBJ2-7; no definite D call. Trimming removed 4 bases from V and 2 bases from J, with 12 bases in between. CDR1 and CDR2 (germline): DFQATT, SNEGSKA (reference sequence). The CDR3 totals 13 residues. CDR3 region: CSAKDRATYEQYF. The CDR3 region has the DNA TGCAGTGCTAAGGATAGGGCGACCTACGAGCAGTACTTC.

This clonotype came up many times. This chain joins TRBV6-1 and TRBJ1-5; D is unclear. There are 13 residues in the CDR3. Looked up from germline, CDR1 is MNHNS and CDR2 is SASEGT. Trimming pared 5 bases from V and 4 bases from J, leaving 9 bases between. The CDR3 DNA reads TGTGCCAGCAGTCTTGATTGGAATCAGCCCCAGCATTTT. It translates to CASSLDWNQPQHF.

This clonotype was recorded many times. The V call is TRBV12-3 or TRBV12-4, the J call TRBJ2-3, with D unresolved. The V end was cut by 3 bases, the J end by 2 bases, with 12 bases between. CDR3 size: 15 residues. Here the CDR3 reads CASSFKVSATDTQYF. In DNA form, the CDR3 reads TGTGCCAGCAGTTTTAAGGTCTCCGCCACAGATACGCAGTATTTT.

This clonotype was observed at least ten times. The rearrangement links TRBV10-3 to TRBJ1-3, with TRBD1 matching 8 bases. Germline CDR1 is ENHRY and CDR2 is SYGVKD. V gave up 6 bases and J gave up 3 bases; unmatched junction bases: 7. This CDR3 comprises 15 residues. The CDR3 is CAIRDREQNGNTIYF. As DNA, the CDR3 is TGTGCCATCAGGGACAGGGAACAGAATGGAAACACCATATATTTT.

This clonotype was seen many times. The V gene is TRBV5-4, the J gene TRBJ1-2, with 8 bases matching TRBD1. The CDR3 contains 12 residues. The germline V gene has CDR1 SGHNT and CDR2 YYREEE (reference sequence). The V gene end was trimmed by 5 bases and the J gene end by 11 bases; junction bases not matched to a gene: 8. This CDR3 reads CASSYQGARYTF. The CDR3 DNA sequence: TGTGCCAGCAGTTATCAGGGGGCGAGGTACACCTTC.

This clonotype has at least ten counts. V gene TRBV27 combines with J gene TRBJ2-1; D may be TRBD1 or TRBD2 (5 bases each). Deletions cut 1 base from V and 0 bases from J, with 19 bases between. The CDR3 is made up of 19 amino acids. Germline CDR1 reads MNHEY; CDR2 reads SMNVEV (reference sequence). CDR3 bases: TGTGCCAGCAGTTTATTAGGGGATAACTGGGGGAGCTCCTACAATGAGCAGTTCTTC. Protein: CASSLLGDNWGSSYNEQFF.

This clonotype showed up many times. The chain has TRBV18 and TRBJ2-7, with 8 bases aligning to TRBD2. This CDR3 is 15 amino acids long. Germline assignment: CDR1 KGHSH and CDR2 LQKENI. The J segment lost 5 bases and the V segment lost 3 bases, leaving 9 bases of the junction unmatched. CDR3 protein: CASSPREREWDEQYF. The CDR3 DNA reads as TGTGCCAGCTCACCCAGAGAGCGGGAGTGGGACGAGCAGTACTTC.

This clonotype has a handful of counts. The gene calls are TRBV28 and TRBJ2-7; tentative D call: TRBD2 (5 bases). CDR3 length equals 15 residues. Per the germline V gene, CDR1 is MDHEN and CDR2 is SYDVKM. V lost 4 bases and J 2 bases, leaving 15 bases between the germline ends. The CDR3 region is CASSSMGSRAYEQYF. The CDR3 coding sequence is TGTGCCAGCAGTTCCATGGGGAGCAGAGCCTACGAGCAGTACTTC.

The genes are TRBV5-1 and TRBJ2-2, with D unclear. Trimming pared 1 base from V and 3 bases from J, leaving 7 bases between. This CDR3 region has 14 residues. CDR1 is SGHRS, CDR2 YFSETQ, per germline. CDR3 residues: CASSLLSDTGELFF. The DNA for the CDR3 is TGCGCCAGCAGCTTGCTATCCGACACCGGGGAGCTGTTTTTT.

In its sample, this clonotype was seen many times. The chain joins TRBV3-1 to TRBJ2-3; possibly TRBD1 or TRBD2 for D (5 bases each). Trimming took 0 bases from V and 6 from J, leaving 10 bases between them. The CDR3 is 14 residues long. CDR1 LGHDT and CDR2 YNNKEL come from the germline V gene (reference sequence). This CDR3 is CASSQDGGRDTQYF. CDR3 sequence (DNA): TGTGCCAGCAGCCAAGATGGGGGAAGGGATACGCAGTATTTT.

V is TRBV15 and J is TRBJ2-2; 7 positions agree with TRBD2. V lost 2 bases, J lost 6 bases, and 6 bases stayed unmatched. The CDR3 covers 15 residues. The germline V gene encodes CDR1 LNHNV and CDR2 YYDKDF (reference sequence). The CDR3 region has the DNA TGTGCCACCAGCAGAAGCGGGGTAGGAGCCGGGGAGCTGTTTTTT. It codes for CATSRSGVGAGELFF.

This chain joins TRBV3-1 and TRBJ1-1; D gene unclear. The V and J ends lost 0 bases and 5 bases respectively, with 10 bases between them. The CDR3 has 14 residues. CDR1 is LGHDT and CDR2 is YNNKEL in the germline V gene (reference sequence). CDR3 loop: CASSQDGPQTEAFF. The CDR3 nucleotides are TGTGCCAGCAGCCAAGACGGCCCGCAAACTGAAGCTTTCTTT.

This clonotype was observed at least ten times. The chain is built from TRBV2 and TRBJ2-2, with 16 bases aligning to TRBD2. Losses at the gene ends were 4 bases for V and 5 bases for J; bases not matched to a gene: 7. From germline, CDR1 is SNHLY and CDR2 FYNNEI. The CDR3 totals 18 residues. CDR3 bases: TGTGCCAGCAGTGGGGGACTAGCGGGAGGGATTGCGACCGGGGAGCTGTTTTTT. Amino acids: CASSGGLAGGIATGELFF.

This clonotype was seen at least ten times. The V gene is TRBV20-1, the J gene TRBJ1-4; no definite D call. Deletions cut 3 bases from V and 2 bases from J, with 10 bases between. Germline lookup yields CDR1 DFQATT and CDR2 SNEGSKA (reference sequence). The CDR3 consists of 14 residues. In nucleotides, the CDR3 is TGCAGTGCTAGTGCGAGAGTGACTAATGAAAAACTGTTTTTT. This encodes CSASARVTNEKLFF.

This clonotype was seen at least ten times. The chain uses TRBV11-3 and TRBJ2-5, with D perhaps TRBD1 (5 bases). The CDR3 is 13 amino acids. Looked up from germline, CDR1 is SGHNT and CDR2 is YENEEA. V gave up 4 bases and J gave up 3 bases, with 9 bases separating them. CDR3 sequence reads: CASSSQGEETQYF. The CDR3 DNA is TGTGCCAGCAGCTCACAAGGGGAAGAGACCCAGTACTTC.

This clonotype was counted at least ten times. V and J are TRBV19 and TRBJ1-1; D not certain. Germline CDR1 is LNHDA and CDR2 is SQIVND (reference sequence). This CDR3 is 12 amino acids long. V dropped 10 bases and J dropped 4 bases, with 13 bases sitting between them. CDR3 protein: CATQDAGTEAFF. The CDR3 nucleotides are TGTGCCACCCAAGACGCTGGCACTGAAGCTTTCTTT.

This clonotype was detected ten times or more. CDR3 loop: CSARDQRANEQYF. The CDR3 DNA sequence: TGCAGTGCTAGAGATCAGCGGGCGAACGAGCAGTACTTC. The chain links TRBV20-1 to TRBJ2-7; D perhaps matches TRBD2 (6 bases). The CDR3 length is 13 residues. V lost 0 bases to trimming and J lost 5 bases, with 11 bases between them. Looked up from germline, CDR1 is DFQATT and CDR2 is SNEGSKA (reference sequence).

This clonotype was seen repeatedly, ten times or more. The CDR3 region has the DNA TGTGCCAGCAGCTTTAGCGGGGCCGAGCAGTACTTC. This translates into CASSFSGAEQYF. The chain recombines TRBV7-9 with TRBJ2-7; 8 bases are a match to TRBD2. The CDR3 has 12 residues. CDR1 SEHNR and CDR2 FQNEAQ come from the germline V gene (reference sequence). Germline trimming cut 3 bases from V and 6 bases from J; bases unmatched to any gene: 1.

This clonotype was seen a few times. The V and J genes are TRBV6-5 and TRBJ2-3, with unresolved D. Germline CDR1 MNHEY, CDR2 SVGAGI. This CDR3 region has 17 residues. Between the trimmed V and J ends, which lost 0 bases and 4 bases, there was a span of 17 bases. CDR3 DNA: TGTGCCAGCAGTTACTCTCCCTCCATGGCCCCCCCAGATACGCAGTATTTT. As protein: CASSYSPSMAPPDTQYF.

This clonotype was observed a few times. The V call is TRBV7-6, the J call TRBJ2-4, with D hard to call. CDR1 is SGHVS, CDR2 FNYEAQ, per germline. This CDR3 is 19 amino acids long. The ends were cut back, 2 bases at V and 0 bases at J, with 20 bases in the middle. CDR3 DNA sequence: TGTGCCAGCAGCTTATTGCCCAGAATCCCCCATCTAGCCAAAAACATTCAGTACTTC. This sequence encodes CASSLLPRIPHLAKNIQYF.

This clonotype was counted a few times. The chain carries TRBV28 and TRBJ1-5; D gene unclear. The V gene lost 6 bases and the J gene lost 2 bases, with 8 bases spanning the gap. This CDR3 has 13 residues. Germline V gives CDR1 MDHEN, CDR2 SYDVKM. The CDR3 reads CASSDFGNQPQHF. CDR3 sequence (DNA): TGTGCCAGCAGCGATTTCGGCAATCAGCCCCAGCATTTT.

This clonotype was counted only a few times. The chain couples TRBV7-9 to TRBJ1-4, with D hard to call. Deletions cut 5 bases from V and 8 bases from J, with 21 bases between. Looked up from germline, CDR1 is SEHNR and CDR2 is FQNEAQ (reference sequence). This CDR3 has 16 residues. For the CDR3, the DNA is TGTGCCAGCAGCCGTTCGTACAGCGTGTTTAGGGAAAAACTGTTTTTT. Translating it yields CASSRSYSVFREKLFF.

Comments on this clonotype: With a much larger clone just one base away, this may be a read error. The chain combines TRBV10-3 with TRBJ2-1; D is unresolved. The germline V gene encodes CDR1 ENHRY and CDR2 SYGVKD. CDR3 length: 11 amino acids. The V end lost 8 bases, the J end lost 4 bases, and 6 bases lay between the germline ends. The CDR3 DNA is TGTGCCATCGCGCTGTACAATGAGCAGTTCTTC. Protein sequence: CAIALYNEQFF.

This clonotype was seen a handful of times. The genes are TRBV4-2 and TRBJ2-4; 9 bases match TRBD1. V gave up 5 bases and J gave up 8 bases; unmatched junction bases: 16. This CDR3 is built from 17 residues. Germline values: CDR1 LGHNA, CDR2 YNFKEQ. CDR3 amino acids: CASSLGRRGQGRHIQYF. CDR3 nucleotide sequence: TGTGCCAGCAGCTTGGGCCGTCGGGGACAGGGACGGCACATTCAGTACTTC.

The chain couples TRBV5-1 to TRBJ2-3; no clear D gene. In germline, CDR1 is SGHRS, CDR2 YFSETQ. V lost 3 bases, J lost 1 base, and 12 bases lay in between. The length of the CDR3 is 15 residues. CDR3 nucleotides: TGCGCCAGCAGCTCCCTTTTAGAGCGCACAGATACGCAGTATTTT. Its translation: CASSSLLERTDTQYF.